These T cell receptor beta chains were read from a single sample in a study of patients and donors after allogeneic stem cell transplantation. TCRdb re-analysed the RT-PCR reads in MiXCR, keeping a single row per CDR3 protein. This table holds 190,000 or so distinct CDR3 sequences, around two fifths found once. Material: blood, either unsorted or a sorted T cell fraction (not recorded which). The receptors come from a human donor who was either an allogeneic HSCT recipient or a stem cell or donor lymphocyte infusion donor (not recorded which). It is not recorded whose cells these are; they may come from a transplant donor. Each CDR3 is given with its conserved first and last residue. The D gene is left open where the match is weak. Some rows mark clone size as missing; the rest say once, few, many or name a class of expanded clone.

V,D,size,J,DNA,CDR3
TRBV5-1,TRBD1,.,TRBJ2-5,TGCGCCAGCGGAACCGGGACAGGGTTTTATATTGAGACCCAGTACTTC,CASGTGTGFYIETQYF
TRBV29-1,TRBD2,.,TRBJ2-7,TGCAGCGTCTCAAGACGGGCTAGCGGGAGCTACGAGCAGTACTTC,CSVSRRASGSYEQYF
TRBV12-3/TRBV12-4,.,.,TRBJ2-1,TGTGCCAGCAGCCTTAGCGGCGGCGGGTTTTACAATGAGCAGTTCTTC,CASSLSGGGFYNEQFF
TRBV12-3/TRBV12-4,TRBD1,.,TRBJ1-4,TGTGCCAGCAGTATATCAGGGGGCGGGGAAAAACTGTTTTTT,CASSISGGGEKLFF
TRBV12-3/TRBV12-4,.,.,TRBJ1-1,TGTGCCAGCAGTTTCGTCCAGACTGAAGCTTTCTTT,CASSFVQTEAFF
TRBV20-1,.,.,TRBJ2-1,TGCAGTGCTAGAGATGGGCCCTACAATGAGCAGTTCTTC,CSARDGPYNEQFF
TRBV14,TRBD2,.,TRBJ2-7,TGTGCCAGCAGCCAAAGGACTAGCAGCCTCTACGAGCAGTACTTC,CASSQRTSSLYEQYF
TRBV6-2/TRBV6-3,.,.,TRBJ2-1,TGTGCCAGCAGTTATGGGGCCTCCCCTTACAATGAGCAGTTCTTC,CASSYGASPYNEQFF
TRBV11-2,.,.,TRBJ1-1,TGTGCCAGCAGCCAGACGAGGGCTGGAGTTGTGGGAACTGAAGCTTTCTTT,CASSQTRAGVVGTEAFF
TRBV7-9,TRBD1,.,TRBJ1-1,TGTGCCAGCAGCTCGAGGACAGGGCCAACTGAAGCTTTCTTT,CASSSRTGPTEAFF
TRBV7-2,.,.,TRBJ1-1,TGTGCCAGCAGCTTACCAGTGAACACTGAAGCTTTCTTT,CASSLPVNTEAFF
TRBV13,TRBD2,.,TRBJ2-2,TGTGCCAGCAGCTTAGAAGGGACTAGCGGGAGCGCCGGGGAGCTGTTTTTT,CASSLEGTSGSAGELFF
TRBV7-9,.,few,TRBJ1-2,TGTGCCAGCAGCTCCCCCTCGGGGGGGGAGGTAACTTATGGCTACACCTTC,CASSSPSGGEVTYGYTF
TRBV4-3,.,.,TRBJ2-7,TGCGCCAGCAGCCAAAAGACTTCGAGCTCGGACGAGCAGTACTTC,CASSQKTSSSDEQYF
TRBV7-2,.,.,TRBJ1-2,TGTGCCAGCAGCTCCCTTGGACCGATCAACTATGGCTACACCTTC,CASSSLGPINYGYTF
TRBV7-9,TRBD1,few,TRBJ1-1,TGTGCCAGCAGCTTCGGACAGGAGAACACTGAAGCTTTCTTT,CASSFGQENTEAFF
TRBV20-1,.,few,TRBJ1-2,TGCAGTGACAGAGGGCAGTTAGCTAACTATGGCTACACCTTC,CSDRGQLANYGYTF
TRBV7-9,.,many,TRBJ1-1,TGTGCCAGCGACTTATTGACAATTACGGAAGCTTTCTTT,CASDLLTITEAFF
TRBV7-6,.,.,TRBJ2-1,TGTGCCAGCAGCTTAGTTTTCGGGGGAGGCTCCTACAATGAGCAGTTCTTC,CASSLVFGGGSYNEQFF
TRBV10-3,.,.,TRBJ2-5,TGTGCCATCAGGGAGCGCGGCGGGGCCCAGTACTTC,CAIRERGGAQYF
TRBV5-1,TRBD2,.,TRBJ2-2,TGCGCCAGCAGCTTCCGGGAGGGCCCTCCCGGGGAGCTGTTTTTT,CASSFREGPPGELFF
TRBV4-3,TRBD1,.,TRBJ1-6,TGCGCCAGCAGCCATGGGACAGCGAATTCACCCCTCCACTTT,CASSHGTANSPLHF
TRBV12-3/TRBV12-4,TRBD1,once,TRBJ1-1,TGTGCCAGCAGTTTAGCGGGGACAGGGCGTACTGAAGCTTTCTTT,CASSLAGTGRTEAFF
TRBV28,TRBD2,.,TRBJ2-4,TGTGCCAGCAGTTTAGGGGAGGGAGCAAACATTCAGTACTTC,CASSLGEGANIQYF